What follows are 9 T cell receptor beta chains derived from one specimen sequenced in a study of blood T cells in healthy people across ages. A sample-barcoded 5' primer and a J-beta primer mix were used in a second PCR of about 7 to 12 cycles. TCRdb reprocessed the 5' RACE reads via MiXCR and lists one record per CDR3 protein. The sample carries about 1.8 million distinct CDR3 sequences, around half recorded once. The material sequenced was blood. Receptor source: a woman aged 40 to 50 in good health.

V and J are TRBV7-2 and TRBJ1-1; 7 bases are shared with TRBD1. Germline CDR1 is SGHTA and CDR2 is FQGNSA. After removal of 5 bases from V and 1 base from J, the junction contained 4 bases not matched to a gene. The length of the CDR3 is 14 residues. The CDR3 DNA reads as TGTGCCAGCAGCAAGGACAGGCGGAACACTGAAGCTTTCTTT. Its translation is CASSKDRRNTEAFF.

This clonotype was counted a few times. The chain couples TRBV20-1 to TRBJ2-7; D gene uncertain. Trimming took 3 bases from V and 6 from J, leaving 9 bases between them. CDR1 DFQATT and CDR2 SNEGSKA come from the germline V gene (reference sequence). There are 11 residues in the CDR3. The CDR3: CSASHGREQYF. CDR3 DNA: TGCAGTGCTAGTCACGGCCGCGAGCAGTACTTC.

This clonotype was counted a few times. The chain is built from TRBV29-1 and TRBJ2-3, with D possibly called TRBD1 or TRBD2 (5 bases each). Germline V CDR1 and CDR2: SQVTM, ANQGSEA. The CDR3 is 12 amino acids. The CDR3 coding sequence is TGCAGAGTATCCCGGGGACGAGATACGCAGTATTTT. It specifies CRVSRGRDTQYF.

This chain joins TRBV4-1 and TRBJ1-2; no clear D gene. Trimming stripped 1 base from V and 4 bases from J, with 13 bases between. This CDR3 is 15 amino acids long. CDR1 and CDR2 from the germline V gene are MGHRA and YSYEKL. CDR3 coding DNA: TGCGCCAGCAGCCAAGGTCCGACGGATTTCTATGGCTACACCTTC. It encodes CASSQGPTDFYGYTF.

This clonotype was counted only a few times. The rearrangement joins TRBV24-1 to TRBJ2-3, with TRBD2 matching over 8 bases. The trim removed 0 bases at V and 0 bases at J, leaving 4 bases unmatched. CDR1 is KGHDR, CDR2 SFDVKD, per germline. The CDR3 length is 17 residues. The CDR3 protein is CATSDLQRGRSTDTQYF. The CDR3 DNA is TGTGCCACCAGTGATTTGCAGCGGGGGCGCAGCACAGATACGCAGTATTTT.

V and J are TRBV5-1 and TRBJ2-6; 8 bases match TRBD1. V gave up 2 bases and J gave up 2 bases; unmatched junction bases: 18. In germline, CDR1 is SGHRS, CDR2 YFSETQ. CDR3 length: 21 residues. CDR3 nucleotides: TGCGCCAGCAGCTTCGCGATGACAGGGGTATGGTTCAGTGCTGGGGCCAACGTCCTGACTTTC. Protein: CASSFAMTGVWFSAGANVLTF.

This sequence joins TRBV28 and TRBJ2-5; D perhaps matches TRBD1 (6 bases). V lost 5 bases and J 1 base, leaving 17 bases between the germline ends. CDR3 length: 16 residues. Germline assignment: CDR1 MDHEN and CDR2 SYDVKM. CDR3 sequence (DNA): TGTGCCAGCAGTGATACTAAGCGGACAGCCCAAGAGACCCAGTACTTC. This encodes CASSDTKRTAQETQYF. Based on the CDR3 plus reference TRBV28 and TRBJ2-5, the full variable domain is DVKVTQSSRYLVKRTGEKVFLECVQDMDHENMFWYRQDPGLGLRLIYFSYDVKMKEKGDIPEGYSVSREKKERFSLILESASTNQTSMYLCASSDTKRTAQETQYFGPGTRLLVL.

The chain links TRBV5-8 to TRBJ2-5; perhaps TRBD2 as D (5 bases). The CDR3 has 14 amino acids. Looked up from germline, CDR1 is SGHTS and CDR2 is YDEGEE. V dropped 4 bases and J dropped 5 bases, with 15 bases sitting between them. CDR3 in amino acids: CASSKKRVGETQYF. The CDR3 DNA is TGTGCCAGCAGCAAGAAGAGGGTAGGGGAGACCCAGTACTTC. Drawing the rest from reference TRBV5-8 and TRBJ2-5, the complete variable domain is EAGVTQSPTHLIKTRGQQATLRCSPISGHTSVYWYQQALGLGLQFLLWYDEGEERNRGNFPPRFSGRQFPNYSSELNVNALELEDSALYLCASSKKRVGETQYFGPGTRLLVL.

This clonotype appeared a few times. J is TRBJ2-3 and V is TRBV18, with D perhaps matching TRBD2 (5 bases). The CDR3 extends over 14 amino acids. V lost 3 bases and J lost 5, with 12 bases in between. Germline-derived CDR1 and CDR2 are KGHSH and LQKENI. CDR3 nucleotide sequence: TGTGCCAGCTCACCGGTAGGACTTGGAGATACGCAGTATTTT. The encoded protein is CASSPVGLGDTQYF.